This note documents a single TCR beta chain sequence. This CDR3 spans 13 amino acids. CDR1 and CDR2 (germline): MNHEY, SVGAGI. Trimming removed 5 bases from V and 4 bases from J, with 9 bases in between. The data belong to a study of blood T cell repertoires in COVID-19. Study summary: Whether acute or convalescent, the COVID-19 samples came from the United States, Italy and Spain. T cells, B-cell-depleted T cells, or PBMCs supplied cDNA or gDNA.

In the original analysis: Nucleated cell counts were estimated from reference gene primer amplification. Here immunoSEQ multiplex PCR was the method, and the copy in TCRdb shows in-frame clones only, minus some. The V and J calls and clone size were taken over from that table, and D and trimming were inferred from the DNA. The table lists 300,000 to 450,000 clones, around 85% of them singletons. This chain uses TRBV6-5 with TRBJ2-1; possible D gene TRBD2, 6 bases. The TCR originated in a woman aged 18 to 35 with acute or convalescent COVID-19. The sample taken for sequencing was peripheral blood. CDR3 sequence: CASSTSSYNEQFF. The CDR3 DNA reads TGTGCCAGCAGTACTAGCTCGTACAATGAGCAGTTCTTC.